The rows below give T cell receptor beta chains drawn from one sample of a study of OX40 agonist ivuxolimab in advanced cancers. Assay: immunoSEQ multiplex PCR; the TCRdb copy retains only in-frame clones and omits some. The data contain roughly 86,000 clones, 80% to 90% of them seen just once; the ten biggest clones take up 1.5% to 2%. The source material was CD4+ or CD8+ T cells sorted from blood, sampled in a trial of the OX40 agonist ivuxolimab. Receptors were obtained from an adult with an advanced solid tumor such as melanoma, head and neck, liver or kidney cancer. The CDR3 runs from the conserved cysteine through the conserved F or W. The order of the fields is V gene, clone size, J gene, CDR3 length, D gene, CDR3 protein, CDR3 DNA. The D gene is left open where the match is weak. Clone size is not always given. Where it is, it says once, few, many or a class for expanded clones.

V gene: TRBV30; clone size: -; J gene: TRBJ1-2; CDR3 length: 17; D gene: TRBD1; CDR3 protein: CAWSVRDRGLSNYGYTF; CDR3 DNA: TGTGCCTGGAGTGTAAGGGACAGGGGGTTAAGCAACTATGGCTACACCTTC
V gene: TRBV10-2; clone size: -; J gene: TRBJ1-2; CDR3 length: 17; D gene: -; CDR3 protein: CASSDVIRVRAELRHTF; CDR3 DNA: TGCGCCAGCAGTGATGTTATTCGTGTTAGGGCAGAATTAAGGCACACCTTC
V gene: TRBV5-1; clone size: -; J gene: TRBJ2-5; CDR3 length: 15; D gene: TRBD1; CDR3 protein: CASSLLGQGGETQYF; CDR3 DNA: TGCGCCAGCAGCTTGTTGGGACAGGGGGGAGAGACCCAGTACTTC
V gene: TRBV14; clone size: few; J gene: TRBJ2-6; CDR3 length: 16; D gene: -; CDR3 protein: CASSQVGHSGANVLTF; CDR3 DNA: TGTGCCAGCAGCCAAGTGGGGCACTCTGGGGCCAACGTCCTGACTTTC
V gene: TRBV28; clone size: -; J gene: TRBJ2-7; CDR3 length: 13; D gene: -; CDR3 protein: CASSLLRAAEQYF; CDR3 DNA: TGTGCCAGCAGTTTATTGAGGGCCGCCGAGCAGTACTTC
V gene: TRBV27; clone size: -; J gene: TRBJ1-4; CDR3 length: 13; D gene: -; CDR3 protein: CASSLSPAAKLFF; CDR3 DNA: TGTGCCAGCAGTCTAAGCCCCGCCGCGAAACTGTTTTTT
V gene: TRBV5-5; clone size: -; J gene: TRBJ2-6; CDR3 length: 17; D gene: -; CDR3 protein: CASDPKGGYSGANVLTF; CDR3 DNA: TGTGCCAGCGACCCAAAAGGGGGATACTCTGGGGCCAACGTCCTGACTTTC
V gene: TRBV6-5; clone size: -; J gene: TRBJ2-5; CDR3 length: 11; D gene: -; CDR3 protein: CATMAQETQYF; CDR3 DNA: TGTGCCACAATGGCACAAGAGACCCAGTACTTC
V gene: TRBV11-2; clone size: -; J gene: TRBJ2-3; CDR3 length: 14; D gene: -; CDR3 protein: CASSMDLYTDTQYF; CDR3 DNA: TGTGCCAGCAGCATGGACTTATACACAGATACGCAGTATTTT
V gene: TRBV4-1; clone size: few; J gene: TRBJ1-3; CDR3 length: 17; D gene: TRBD1; CDR3 protein: CASSQRQGAFTGNTIYF; CDR3 DNA: TGCGCCAGCAGCCAAAGGCAGGGGGCTTTTACTGGAAACACCATATATTTT
V gene: TRBV5-5; clone size: -; J gene: TRBJ2-5; CDR3 length: 13; D gene: TRBD1; CDR3 protein: CASSSRGRETQYF; CDR3 DNA: TGTGCCAGCAGCTCCAGGGGGCGGGAGACCCAGTACTTC
V gene: TRBV7-9; clone size: -; J gene: TRBJ2-1; CDR3 length: 11; D gene: -; CDR3 protein: CASSDYNEQFF; CDR3 DNA: TGTGCCAGCAGCGACTACAATGAGCAGTTCTTC
V gene: TRBV7-8; clone size: -; J gene: TRBJ1-1; CDR3 length: 13; D gene: -; CDR3 protein: CASSQGKNTEAFF; CDR3 DNA: TGTGCCAGCAGCCAGGGGAAGAACACTGAAGCTTTCTTT
V gene: TRBV29-1; clone size: -; J gene: TRBJ1-2; CDR3 length: 13; D gene: -; CDR3 protein: CSVEALFNYGYTF; CDR3 DNA: TGCAGCGTTGAAGCTCTGTTTAACTATGGCTACACCTTC
V gene: TRBV9; clone size: -; J gene: TRBJ2-3; CDR3 length: 15; D gene: -; CDR3 protein: CASNARAMSLDTQYF; CDR3 DNA: TGTGCCAGCAACGCTAGGGCCATGTCATTGGATACGCAGTATTTT
V gene: TRBV5-6; clone size: -; J gene: TRBJ1-2; CDR3 length: 14; D gene: -; CDR3 protein: CASRSRGFDYGYTF; CDR3 DNA: TGTGCCAGCAGGTCTCGGGGGTTTGACTATGGCTACACCTTC
V gene: TRBV5-1; clone size: once; J gene: TRBJ2-7; CDR3 length: 15; D gene: TRBD2; CDR3 protein: CASSLAEREVYEQYF; CDR3 DNA: TGCGCCAGCAGCTTGGCCGAGCGGGAGGTCTACGAGCAGTACTTC
V gene: TRBV30; clone size: -; J gene: TRBJ2-7; CDR3 length: 12; D gene: TRBD2; CDR3 protein: CAWSGGGYEQYF; CDR3 DNA: TGTGCCTGGAGCGGGGGGGGGTACGAGCAGTACTTC
V gene: TRBV28; clone size: -; J gene: TRBJ2-7; CDR3 length: 15; D gene: -; CDR3 protein: CASSTFDRQSYEQYF; CDR3 DNA: TGTGCCAGCAGCACATTCGACAGGCAGTCCTACGAGCAGTACTTC
V gene: TRBV18; clone size: few; J gene: TRBJ2-1; CDR3 length: 15; D gene: TRBD2; CDR3 protein: CASSPTSGRNNEQFF; CDR3 DNA: TGTGCCAGCTCACCGACTAGCGGGCGGAACAATGAGCAGTTCTTC
V gene: TRBV2; clone size: -; J gene: TRBJ2-3; CDR3 length: 15; D gene: -; CDR3 protein: CASGARRTSTDTQYF; CDR3 DNA: TGTGCCAGCGGCGCCCGGAGAACTAGCACAGATACGCAGTATTTT
V gene: TRBV7-2; clone size: few; J gene: TRBJ2-4; CDR3 length: 15; D gene: -; CDR3 protein: CASSGGSQVKNIQYF; CDR3 DNA: TGTGCCAGCAGCGGAGGGTCTCAGGTCAAAAACATTCAGTACTTC
V gene: TRBV6-5; clone size: -; J gene: TRBJ2-1; CDR3 length: 15; D gene: TRBD2; CDR3 protein: CASTKRGTRSNEQFF; CDR3 DNA: TGTGCCAGCACCAAAAGGGGGACTAGAAGCAATGAGCAGTTCTTC
V gene: TRBV7-6; clone size: -; J gene: TRBJ2-7; CDR3 length: 15; D gene: TRBD2; CDR3 protein: CASSLVAGGLYEQYF; CDR3 DNA: TGTGCCAGCAGCTTAGTAGCGGGAGGGCTCTACGAGCAGTACTTC
V gene: TRBV19; clone size: few; J gene: TRBJ1-6; CDR3 length: 15; D gene: -; CDR3 protein: CASSPTGGANSPLHF; CDR3 DNA: TGTGCCAGTAGCCCAACGGGGGGGGCGAACTCACCCCTCCACTTT
V gene: TRBV5-1; clone size: few; J gene: TRBJ1-5; CDR3 length: 13; D gene: -; CDR3 protein: CASSEGDGLAQHF; CDR3 DNA: TGCGCCAGCAGCGAAGGAGACGGACTGGCCCAGCATTTT
V gene: TRBV7-2; clone size: -; J gene: TRBJ2-7; CDR3 length: 14; D gene: -; CDR3 protein: CASSPGLNTYEQYF; CDR3 DNA: TGTGCCAGCAGCCCCGGACTTAATACCTACGAGCAGTACTTC
V gene: TRBV7-2; clone size: -; J gene: TRBJ2-5; CDR3 length: 14; D gene: -; CDR3 protein: CASLTEARSMTQYF; CDR3 DNA: TGTGCCAGTTTGACGGAGGCACGGTCCATGACCCAGTACTTC
V gene: TRBV5-1; clone size: -; J gene: TRBJ2-7; CDR3 length: 15; D gene: TRBD1; CDR3 protein: CASSLTGTASIEQYF; CDR3 DNA: TGCGCCAGCAGCCTAACCGGGACAGCCTCCATCGAGCAGTACTTC
V gene: TRBV6-1; clone size: -; J gene: TRBJ1-5; CDR3 length: 15; D gene: TRBD1; CDR3 protein: CASSEGRGPGQPQHF; CDR3 DNA: TGTGCCAGCAGCGAGGGGAGGGGGCCGGGTCAGCCCCAGCATTTT
V gene: TRBV7-2; clone size: once; J gene: TRBJ2-7; CDR3 length: 14; D gene: -; CDR3 protein: CASSLAGPTYEQYF; CDR3 DNA: TGTGCCAGCAGCTTAGCGGGACCCACCTACGAGCAGTACTTC
V gene: TRBV27; clone size: -; J gene: TRBJ2-5; CDR3 length: 15; D gene: -; CDR3 protein: CASSSRDTPQETQYF; CDR3 DNA: TGTGCCAGCAGCTCTCGGGACACCCCACAAGAGACCCAGTACTTC
V gene: TRBV29-1; clone size: -; J gene: TRBJ2-6; CDR3 length: 15; D gene: -; CDR3 protein: CSVEDRFSGANVLTF; CDR3 DNA: TGCAGCGTTGAAGATCGCTTCTCTGGGGCCAACGTCCTGACTTTC
V gene: TRBV7-2; clone size: -; J gene: TRBJ1-4; CDR3 length: 18; D gene: -; CDR3 protein: CASSLMGPPVGTNEKLFF; CDR3 DNA: TGTGCCAGCAGCTTAATGGGACCTCCCGTAGGGACAAATGAAAAACTGTTTTTT
V gene: TRBV28; clone size: -; J gene: TRBJ1-1; CDR3 length: 16; D gene: -; CDR3 protein: CASSSAKTERNTEAFF; CDR3 DNA: TGTGCCAGCAGTTCGGCCAAGACAGAAAGGAACACTGAAGCTTTCTTT
V gene: TRBV7-2; clone size: -; J gene: TRBJ1-2; CDR3 length: 14; D gene: -; CDR3 protein: CASSLDRQNYGYTF; CDR3 DNA: TGTGCCAGCAGCTTAGATCGGCAGAACTATGGCTACACCTTC
V gene: TRBV5-1; clone size: -; J gene: TRBJ1-4; CDR3 length: 15; D gene: -; CDR3 protein: CASSLGGVENEKLFF; CDR3 DNA: TGCGCCAGCAGCTTGGGTGGGGTAGAGAATGAAAAACTGTTTTTT
V gene: TRBV29-1; clone size: -; J gene: TRBJ2-6; CDR3 length: 15; D gene: -; CDR3 protein: CSAGDGHSGANVLTF; CDR3 DNA: TGCAGCGCAGGGGACGGCCACTCTGGGGCCAACGTCCTGACTTTC
V gene: TRBV4-3; clone size: -; J gene: TRBJ1-3; CDR3 length: 17; D gene: TRBD1; CDR3 protein: CASSQDSQGVSGNTIYF; CDR3 DNA: TGCGCCAGCAGCCAAGATTCCCAGGGGGTCTCTGGAAACACCATATATTTT
V gene: TRBV10-1; clone size: -; J gene: TRBJ2-5; CDR3 length: 12; D gene: -; CDR3 protein: CATTQSQETQYF; CDR3 DNA: TGCGCCACCACACAAAGCCAAGAGACCCAGTACTTC
V gene: TRBV2; clone size: few; J gene: TRBJ2-2; CDR3 length: 15; D gene: TRBD1; CDR3 protein: CASSQISDRAGELFF; CDR3 DNA: TGTGCCAGCAGTCAAATATCCGACAGGGCCGGGGAGCTGTTTTTT
V gene: TRBV6-6; clone size: -; J gene: TRBJ1-5; CDR3 length: 16; D gene: TRBD1; CDR3 protein: CASSYAPGQGDQPQHF; CDR3 DNA: TGTGCCAGCAGTTACGCCCCGGGACAGGGGGATCAGCCCCAGCATTTT
V gene: TRBV9; clone size: -; J gene: TRBJ2-5; CDR3 length: 15; D gene: -; CDR3 protein: CASSGKQGGRETQYF; CDR3 DNA: TGTGCCAGCAGCGGCAAACAGGGAGGACGAGAGACCCAGTACTTC
V gene: TRBV25-1; clone size: once; J gene: TRBJ1-5; CDR3 length: 14; D gene: -; CDR3 protein: CASSLRWGNQPQHF; CDR3 DNA: TGTGCCAGCAGCCTAAGGTGGGGTAACCAGCCCCAGCATTTT
V gene: TRBV7-3; clone size: -; J gene: TRBJ2-1; CDR3 length: 15; D gene: -; CDR3 protein: CASSSQGDSHNEQFF; CDR3 DNA: TGTGCCAGCAGCTCGCAGGGGGACTCCCACAATGAGCAGTTCTTC
V gene: TRBV5-4; clone size: -; J gene: TRBJ2-1; CDR3 length: 15; D gene: -; CDR3 protein: CASSWGGRSYNEQFF; CDR3 DNA: TGTGCCAGCAGCTGGGGCGGCCGCTCCTACAATGAGCAGTTCTTC
V gene: TRBV19; clone size: -; J gene: TRBJ2-7; CDR3 length: 15; D gene: TRBD1; CDR3 protein: CASSGADRGLYEQYF; CDR3 DNA: TGTGCCAGTAGTGGGGCCGACAGGGGCCTTTACGAGCAGTACTTC
V gene: TRBV5-1; clone size: -; J gene: TRBJ2-5; CDR3 length: 13; D gene: -; CDR3 protein: CASSFGFQETQYF; CDR3 DNA: TGCGCCAGCAGCTTCGGGTTTCAAGAGACCCAGTACTTC
V gene: TRBV7-3; clone size: -; J gene: TRBJ2-1; CDR3 length: 12; D gene: -; CDR3 protein: CASSRPGYEQFF; CDR3 DNA: TGTGCCAGCAGCCGCCCTGGCTATGAGCAGTTCTTC
V gene: TRBV15; clone size: -; J gene: TRBJ2-3; CDR3 length: 15; D gene: -; CDR3 protein: CATSRQRDLASTQYF; CDR3 DNA: TGTGCCACCAGCAGACAAAGGGACCTTGCTAGCACGCAGTATTTT